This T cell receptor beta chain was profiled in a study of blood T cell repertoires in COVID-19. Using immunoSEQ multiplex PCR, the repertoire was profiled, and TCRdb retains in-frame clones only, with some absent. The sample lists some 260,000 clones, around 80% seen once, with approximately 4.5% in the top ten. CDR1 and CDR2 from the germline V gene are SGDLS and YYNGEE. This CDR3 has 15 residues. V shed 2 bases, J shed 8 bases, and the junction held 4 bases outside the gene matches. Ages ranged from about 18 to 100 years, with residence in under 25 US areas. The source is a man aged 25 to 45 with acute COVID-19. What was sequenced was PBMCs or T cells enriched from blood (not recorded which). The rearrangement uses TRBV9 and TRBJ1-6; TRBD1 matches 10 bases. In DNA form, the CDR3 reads TGTGCCAGCAGCGTGGGACAGGGGACCCATTCACCCCTCCACTTT. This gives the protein CASSVGQGTHSPLHF. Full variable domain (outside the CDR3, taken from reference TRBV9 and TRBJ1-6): DSGVTQTPKHLITATGQRVTLRCSPRSGDLSVYWYQQSLDQGLQFLIQYYNGEERAKGNILERFSAQQFPDLHSELNLSSLELGDSALYFCASSVGQGTHSPLHFGNGTRLTVT.